The clone carrying this T cell receptor beta chain was detected a few times. Its antigen remains unidentified. These data belong to a study of blood T cells in healthy people across ages. Regarding the study as a whole: As age increased, TCR beta diversity per million T cells fell in a roughly linear fashion.

CDR3 length: 14 residues. Looked up from germline, CDR1 is LGHNT and CDR2 is FRNRAP. V was trimmed by 3 bases and J by 3 bases, leaving 10 bases between them. Primers used in a second PCR of about 7 to 12 cycles were a sample-barcoded 5' primer and a J-beta primer mix. TCRdb used MiXCR to reprocess the 5' RACE reads, holding one entry per CDR3 protein. The sample records 450,000 to 600,000 distinct CDR3 sequences, roughly a quarter being singletons. These data are also associated with another study on T cells of mothers and their children. In that study: The data showed no persistent microchimeric T cell clones.

The sequencing input was blood. The clonotype was recovered from a boy aged 2-9 years in good health. This chain connects TRBV12-5 to TRBJ2-3; the D gene is possibly TRBD1 (5 bases). CDR3: CASGLDRGTDTQYF. CDR3 nucleotide sequence: TGTGCTAGTGGTTTAGATAGGGGTACAGATACGCAGTATTTT.